This TCR beta chain was identified in a study of T cells in Graves' hyperthyroidism and ophthalmopathy. The CDR3 extends over 15 amino acids. V lost 1 base, J lost 7 bases, and 16 bases lay in between. Germline V lookup: CDR1 SGHVS, CDR2 FQNEAQ. RNA transcripts yielded amplified TCR beta CDR3 regions. HTBI primers were the set used in a first-round RT-PCR of the TCR CDR3. Using its own MiXCR run on the multiplex PCR reads, TCRdb lists one record per CDR3 protein. Here the sample spans around 570,000 distinct CDR3 sequences, 15% to 20% being singletons. In this sample, this clonotype turned up many times.

The sequenced material came from blood. J is TRBJ1-1 and V is TRBV7-8, with D hard to call. The receptor comes from a man between 40 and 49 years old with Graves' ophthalmopathy. The DNA of the CDR3 is TGTGCCAGCAGCTTAGTTGGCAGCGGTAGTGGTGAAGCTTTCTTT. Translation: CASSLVGSGSGEAFF.